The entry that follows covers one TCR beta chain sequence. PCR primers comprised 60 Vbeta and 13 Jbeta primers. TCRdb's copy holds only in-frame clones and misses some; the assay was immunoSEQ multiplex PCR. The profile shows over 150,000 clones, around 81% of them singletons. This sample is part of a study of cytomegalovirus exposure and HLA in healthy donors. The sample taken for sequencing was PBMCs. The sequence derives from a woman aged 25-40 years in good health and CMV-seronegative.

In nucleotides, the CDR3 is TGTGCCAGCAGCGCGGGGGGTAAAGCTTTCTTT. It translates to CASSAGGKAFF. This rearrangement joins TRBV11-2 to TRBJ1-1, with D maybe TRBD1 (5 bases). Trimming left V 5 bases short and J 9 bases short, with 10 bases between. Looked up from germline, CDR1 is SGHAT and CDR2 is FQNNGV. The CDR3 has 11 amino acids.